The present T cell receptor beta chain was sequenced within a study of T cells in Graves' hyperthyroidism and ophthalmopathy. About the study: Peripheral blood was taken when the disease was first diagnosed, before any treatment began. Broader study findings: Most thyroid-expanded clonotypes above 0.001 were also found in blood.

This clonotype has only a few counts. Its antigen is unidentified. The CDR3 regions of TCR beta were amplified from RNA transcripts. TCR CDR3 underwent first-round RT-PCR with the HTBI primer set. TCRdb re-called the multiplex PCR reads through MiXCR, storing one row per CDR3 protein. The sample includes about 610,000 distinct CDR3 sequences, roughly 14% of them seen just once. Thyroid ultrasound and orbital computed tomography, with clinical symptoms and serum thyroxine and TRAb, informed diagnoses. The CDR3 sequence is 15 residues long. The germline gives CDR1 MNHNS, CDR2 SASEGT. Between the trimmed V and J ends, which lost 4 bases and 2 bases, there was a span of 15 bases.

The material sequenced was blood. The sequence was obtained from a woman in her forties with Graves' ophthalmopathy. This chain joins TRBV6-1 and TRBJ2-7, with a weak D call TRBD1 (5 bases). CDR3 DNA sequence: TGTGCCAGCAGTGCCAGCACAGGACAACCCTACGAGCAGTACTTC. Its protein is CASSASTGQPYEQYF.